This passage covers 8 T cell receptor beta chains from one sample sequenced in a study of blood T cells in healthy people across ages. A sample-barcoded 5' primer and a J-beta primer mix were used in a second PCR of roughly 6 to 11 cycles. TCRdb called the 5' RACE reads again in MiXCR, with one record for every CDR3 protein. The sample yields about 400,000 distinct CDR3 sequences, approximately 51% seen once. Sequenced input: blood. These receptors were collected from a man between 60 and 70 years old in good health.

This clonotype has a handful of counts. CDR3 coding DNA: TGTGCCAGCAGCTTGGTGTCGGGGGACGAGCAGTACTTC. Translation: CASSLVSGDEQYF. The genes are TRBV5-6 and TRBJ2-7; a possible D gene is TRBD2 (6 bases). V lost 0 bases to trimming and J lost 5 bases, with 9 bases between them. The CDR3 covers 13 residues. Germline V gene sequence: CDR1 SGHDT, CDR2 YYEEEE.

The CDR3: CASSPVRLDSIQETQYF. The DNA of the CDR3 is TGTGCCAGCAGCCCTGTTCGCCTCGACAGCATACAAGAGACCCAGTACTTC. This chain joins TRBV3-1 and TRBJ2-5; TRBD1 is a possible D gene (5 bases). The V gene lost 4 bases and the J gene lost 2 bases, with 20 bases spanning the gap. The CDR3 extends over 17 amino acids. Per germline, CDR1 LGHDT and CDR2 YNNKEL (reference sequence).

V gene TRBV3-1 combines with J gene TRBJ1-6; tentative D call: TRBD1 (6 bases). The CDR3 totals 19 residues. Germline V lookup: CDR1 LGHDT, CDR2 YNNKEL (reference sequence). The ends were cut back, 4 bases at V and 5 bases at J, with 24 bases in the middle. In DNA, the CDR3 is TGTGCCAGCAGCCTTCGACAGGTTCCCGGTGGGGCTAATAATTCACCCCTCCACTTT. Residues: CASSLRQVPGGANNSPLHF. The whole variable domain, remainder taken from reference TRBV3-1 and TRBJ1-6, is DTAVSQTPKYLVTQMGNDKSIKCEQNLGHDTMYWYKQDSKKFLKIMFSYNNKELIINETVPNRFSPKSPDKAHLNLHINSLELGDSAVYFCASSLRQVPGGANNSPLHFGNGTRLTVT.

The gene calls are TRBV27 and TRBJ2-1, with TRBD1 matching over 8 bases. V lost 9 bases to trimming and J lost 12 bases; unmatched junction nucleotides: 10. The CDR3 runs 12 residues. In germline, CDR1 is MNHEY, CDR2 SMNVEV (reference sequence). CDR3 protein: CASTTGGRGQFF. The CDR3 DNA sequence: TGTGCCAGTACAACAGGGGGACGGGGGCAGTTCTTC.

The rearrangement uses TRBV10-3 and TRBJ2-7; D may be TRBD2 (6 bases). CDR3 length: 15 amino acids. From germline, CDR1 is ENHRY and CDR2 SYGVKD. Between the trimmed V and J ends, which lost 0 bases and 7 bases, there was a span of 16 bases. The CDR3 loop reads CAISESRPSVNEQYF. CDR3 nucleotide sequence: TGTGCCATCAGTGAGTCGAGGCCTAGCGTAAATGAGCAGTACTTC.

This clonotype showed up just a few times. The DNA of the CDR3 is TGTGCCAGTACCAGAAACGGAGGTGAAGGAAACATTCAGTACTTC. It is translated as CASTRNGGEGNIQYF. The chain combines TRBV19 with TRBJ2-4, with D possibly TRBD2 on 5 matching bases. Germline CDR1 and CDR2: LNHDA and SQIVND (reference sequence). The CDR3 runs 15 residues. Trimming took off 7 bases at V and 6 bases at J, with 19 bases between the two ends. Combining the CDR3 with reference TRBV19 and TRBJ2-4 gives the whole variable domain DGGITQSPKYLFRKEGQNVTLSCEQNLNHDAMYWYRQDPGQGLRLIYYSQIVNDFQKGDIAEGYSVSREKKESFPLTVTSAQKNPTAFYLCASTRNGGEGNIQYFGAGTRLSVL.

This sequence joins TRBV9 and TRBJ1-4, with D tentatively TRBD1 (5 bases). This CDR3 has 16 amino acids. Trimming cost V 0 bases and J 3 bases, with 12 bases left between them. CDR1 and CDR2 from the germline V gene are SGDLS and YYNGEE. The CDR3 spells CASSVATTGPNEKLFF. The CDR3 nucleotides read TGTGCCAGCAGCGTAGCTACTACAGGCCCTAATGAAAAACTGTTTTTT.

Ten or more counts support this clonotype. This sequence joins TRBV6-2 or TRBV6-3 and TRBJ2-7; D remains unclear. V was cut by 5 bases and J by 4 bases, with 12 bases left in between. From germline, CDR1 is MNHEY and CDR2 SVGEGT. The CDR3 spans 13 residues. CDR3 DNA: TGTGCCAGCAGTCGAGGTGGGATTTACGAGCAGTACTTC. It translates to CASSRGGIYEQYF.